This entry describes one TCR beta chain. Its antigen is still unknown. Base qualities are missing; no much larger clone stands one base away. These data originate in a study of blood T cell repertoires in COVID-19 (dated by TCRdb to the early 2020s). Study-level background: Samples covering the acute and convalescent phases of COVID-19 were provided by collaborators in the United States, Italy and Spain. The prospective study material was composed of cDNA or gDNA derived from T cells, B-cell-depleted T cells, or PBMCs. Deeply sampled blood TCRbeta repertoires from subjects exposed to, actively infected with, or recovered from COVID-19 were included in the dataset. The repertoires were made available in a free public database intended to serve as a resource for research on the immune response to SARS-CoV-2. Samples came from the ongoing ImmuneRACE study (first 160 participants) plus 1,254 subjects from 6 global collaborators. The sample metadata nearly always contained a de-identified subject ID, COVID-19 status, age in years and sex. Where HLA class I and class II types were available, the types were taken from metadata supplied by the sample provider, not from assay-based typing. Summary of the overall study and its limitations: Clinical and demographic metadata were provided uncurated, with the amount varying by source and participant.

Cut back by 3 bases and 4 bases, the V and J ends lie 15 bases apart. CDR1 and CDR2 are drawn from the germline V gene (reference sequence): SGHAT, FQDESV. Its CDR3 holds 15 amino acids, cysteine through phenylalanine. Only the CDR3 DNA stays, 45 bases, in frame from base 1. Whole blood was collected in K2EDTA tubes by collaborating institutions according to the institutions' own protocols. For TCRbeta analysis, collaborators shipped samples as frozen whole blood, isolated PBMCs, or DNA extracted from either of those sample types. The immunoSEQ Assay, a bias-controlled multiplex PCR, was used to amplify TCRbeta CDR3 regions from genomic DNA. The authors processed their data as follows. The number of nucleated cells in each sample was estimated by amplification of reference gene primers within the assay. Sequence reads were collapsed and filtered to measure the absolute abundance of every unique TCRbeta CDR3 rearrangement. For each sample, productive Simpson clonality was calculated as the square root of Simpson's diversity index across productive rearrangements. TCRdb took over this immuneACCESS table, retaining in-frame rearrangements with V and J assigned. Such tables are incomplete; in checked studies, under half of the missing clones stem from an unresolved V gene, and the remainder is unexplained. V, J and clone size are taken as reported in that table, and D and trimming were inferred from the DNA itself. A total of 95,000 to 120,000 clones appear in this sample, 75% to 90% of them only once. Approximately 13% of the sample comes from the top ten.

Sequenced: peripheral blood. The sequence joins TRBV11-1 to TRBJ1-1; the D gene is perhaps TRBD1, from 6 matching bases. This TCR was recovered from a human donor in a cohort sampled during active COVID-19. CDR3 reads: CASSFGQPGGTEAFF. The nucleotide sequence reads as follows: TGTGCCAGCAGCTTCGGACAGCCGGGGGGCACTGAAGCTTTCTTT. Supplemented by the reference TRBV11-1 and TRBJ1-1 proteins around the CDR3, the complete variable domain is EAEVAQSPRYKITEKSQAVAFWCDPISGHATLYWYRQILGQGPELLVQFQDESVVDDSQLPKDRFSAERLKGVDSTLKIQPAELGDSAMYLCASSFGQPGGTEAFFGQGTRLTVV.